This entry lists 17 T cell receptor beta chains sequenced from one sample in a study of post-analysis software for immune sequencing data. Study-wide findings and caveats: Relative to controls, patients had roughly five TRBV segments at higher frequency, with TRBV5-6, TRBV5-1 and TRBV20-1 among these.

Researchers reported that TCR beta cDNA libraries carried unique molecular identifiers. Each CDR3 protein is one row after TCRdb ran MiXCR on the PCR reads. Among 450,000 to 700,000 distinct CDR3 sequences, roughly 46% were seen once, and the ten largest hold more than 1.5%. These receptors' targets are unknown. Sequenced material: blood. The receptor source for this set is a girl aged 10 to 17 with multiple sclerosis.

This clonotype was detected only once. The chain links TRBV27 to TRBJ2-7; 8 bases are shared with TRBD2. V shed 4 bases and J 10 bases; nucleotides not matched to a gene: 15. CDR1 MNHEY and CDR2 SMNVEV come from the germline V gene (reference sequence). The CDR3 spans 15 residues. The CDR3 coding sequence is TGTGCCAGCAGTTCACTAGCGGAGCTATGGGCAACCCAGTACTTC. It is translated as CASSSLAELWATQYF.

The chain employs TRBV7-9 and TRBJ2-1; perhaps TRBD2 as D (6 bases). Germline V gene sequence: CDR1 SEHNR, CDR2 FQNEAQ (reference sequence). This CDR3 comprises 15 residues. V was cut by 5 bases and J by 0 bases, with 11 bases left in between. CDR3 coding DNA: TGTGCCAGCAGCGTTTTTAGCGGCTCCTACAATGAGCAGTTCTTC. It codes for CASSVFSGSYNEQFF.

The chain uses TRBV12-3 or TRBV12-4 and TRBJ2-1; D is unresolved. V dropped 3 bases and J dropped 12 bases, with 9 bases sitting between them. The CDR3 has 11 residues. This CDR3 reads CASSFAAPQFF. The CDR3 DNA follows: TGTGCCAGCAGTTTTGCGGCCCCGCAGTTCTTC.

V and J are TRBV3-1 and TRBJ2-5, with TRBD1 identical over 10 bases. The CDR3 has 16 amino acids. J was trimmed by 11 bases and V by 1 base; bases with no gene match: 13. Looked up from germline, CDR1 is LGHDT and CDR2 is YNNKEL (reference sequence). CDR3 DNA sequence: TGTGCCAGCAGCCAAGGTCCCGGGACAGGGGCTGAAGAGCAGTACTTC. As protein: CASSQGPGTGAEEQYF.

The rearrangement joins TRBV7-9 to TRBJ2-7; 8 nucleotides align to TRBD1. CDR1 is SEHNR, CDR2 FQNEAQ, per germline (reference sequence). V gave up 6 bases and J gave up 2 bases; unmatched junction bases: 3. This CDR3 is built from 13 residues. The CDR3 region is CASRWDRPYEQYF. In DNA form, the CDR3 reads TGTGCCAGCAGATGGGACAGGCCCTACGAGCAGTACTTC.

This clonotype has only a few counts. This chain joins TRBV6-5 and TRBJ1-1; tentative D call: TRBD1 (5 bases). Germline CDR1 MNHEY, CDR2 SVGAGI. CDR3 length: 14 residues. V was clipped by 5 bases and J by 3 bases, with 13 bases between them. CDR3 sequence (DNA): TGTGCCAGCAGTCCATGGGACGGTTACACTGAAGCTTTCTTT. Amino acids: CASSPWDGYTEAFF.

This clonotype was counted a few times. The V and J genes are TRBV12-3 or TRBV12-4 and TRBJ1-2, with D possibly being TRBD1 (5 bases). V was pared by 6 bases and J by 8 bases, with 19 bases between. CDR3 length: 14 amino acids. In nucleotides, the CDR3 is TGTGCCAGCAGCTCCGGGACCCTTAGAGGCGGCTACACCTTC. Residues: CASSSGTLRGGYTF.

The rearrangement joins TRBV4-2 to TRBJ2-7; the match to TRBD2 covers 12 bases. With 4 bases clipped from V and 3 bases from J, the junction kept 4 bases outside the gene matches. The CDR3 has 15 amino acids. Per germline, CDR1 LGHNA and CDR2 YNFKEQ. The CDR3 bases are TGTGCCAGCAGCCCAAGGACTAGCGGGAACTACGAGCAGTACTTC. This codes for CASSPRTSGNYEQYF.

Concerning this clonotype: A read error may account for a junction end that differs from germline. The chain is built from TRBV5-1 and TRBJ2-7, with 9 bases aligning to TRBD1. CDR1 SGHRS and CDR2 YFSETQ come from the germline V gene. The CDR3 length is 14 residues. Written as DNA, the CDR3 is TGCGCCAGCAGCTGGACAGGGGTTTCCTGCGAGCAGTACTTC. Amino acid sequence: CASSWTGVSCEQYF.

A word on this clonotype: Germline and junction disagree at one end, which may indicate a read error. The chain has TRBV11-2 and TRBJ2-5, with TRBD2 identical over 7 bases. The better agreement between TRBJ2-7 and the DNA end casts doubt on the J call. Germline CDR1 reads SGHAT; CDR2 reads FQNNGV. The CDR3 covers 15 residues. The CDR3 loop reads CVSSPPGLADYEQYF. DNA for the CDR3: TGTGTCAGCAGCCCGCCGGGGCTAGCGGACTACGAGCAGTACTTC.

This clonotype appeared a few times. The genes are TRBV6-4 and TRBJ1-6; possibly TRBD1 for D (6 bases). Trimming removed 6 bases at V and 7 bases at J, with 10 bases between. The CDR3 runs to 13 residues. Germline V gene lookup returns CDR1 MRHNA and CDR2 SNTAGT. CDR3 sequence (DNA): TGTGCCAGCAGCGGGACACTGAATTCACCCCTCCACTTT. Translated, it gives CASSGTLNSPLHF.

This clonotype was observed a handful of times. The chain has TRBV24-1 and TRBJ1-1, with D hard to call. CDR3 size: 13 residues. The V gene's germline CDR1 is KGHDR and CDR2 SFDVKD. The V and J ends lost 9 bases and 1 base respectively, with 11 bases between them. This chain's CDR3 is CATEAQPNTEAFF. The CDR3 DNA reads as TGTGCCACCGAGGCCCAACCGAACACTGAAGCTTTCTTT.

This clonotype turned up a few times. V usage is TRBV5-1 and J usage is TRBJ1-1; the D gene is possibly TRBD1 (6 bases). The CDR3 spans 15 residues. CDR1 SGHRS and CDR2 YFSETQ come from the germline V gene. V was trimmed by 2 bases and J by 0 bases, leaving 11 bases between them. This CDR3 reads CASSFDGGMNTEAFF. The CDR3 DNA reads as TGCGCCAGCAGCTTTGACGGGGGCATGAACACTGAAGCTTTCTTT. The full variable domain, its missing parts supplied by reference TRBV5-1 and TRBJ1-1, is KAGVTQTPRYLIKTRGQQVTLSCSPISGHRSVSWYQQTPGQGLQFLFEYFSETQRNKGNFPGRFSGRQFSNSRSEMNVSTLELGDSALYLCASSFDGGMNTEAFFGQGTRLTVV.

The chain is built from TRBV29-1 and TRBJ1-2, with 7 bases that match TRBD1. CDR1 and CDR2 from the germline V gene are SQVTM and ANQGSEA. CDR3 length: 14 amino acids. V was pared by 0 bases and J by 3 bases, with 4 bases of the junction left unmatched. The CDR3 sequence is CSVEDATGDYGYTF. The CDR3 DNA reads as TGCAGCGTTGAAGATGCTACAGGGGACTATGGCTACACCTTC.

The CDR3 nucleotides are TGTGCCAGCAGCCAAGAAGTCGGGGGGGCCTACGAGCAGTACTTC. The encoded protein is CASSQEVGGAYEQYF. V and J are TRBV4-2 and TRBJ2-7; the match to TRBD2 covers 8 bases. The CDR3 is made up of 15 amino acids. Germline CDR1 reads LGHNA; CDR2 reads YNFKEQ. With 0 bases clipped from V and 2 bases from J, the junction kept 3 bases outside the gene matches.

This clonotype was seen a handful of times. The chain recombines TRBV4-1 with TRBJ1-4, with 7 bases aligning to TRBD1. The CDR3 is 15 residues long. From germline, CDR1 is MGHRA and CDR2 YSYEKL. V was pared by 4 bases and J by 4 bases, with 6 bases of the junction left unmatched. The CDR3 nucleotides are TGCGCCAGCAGCCCTAGGGGACAGATTAATGAAAAACTGTTTTTT. As protein: CASSPRGQINEKLFF.

The V gene is TRBV6-2 or TRBV6-3, the J gene TRBJ2-5; TRBD2 matches 13 bases. This CDR3 region has 18 residues. In germline, CDR1 is MNHEY, CDR2 SVGEGT. The V segment lost 2 bases and the J segment 4 bases; nucleotides outside the gene matches: 10. The DNA for the CDR3 is TGTGCCAGCAGTTACATGACTAGCGGGAGGACCCCCCCAGAGACCCAGTACTTC. This sequence encodes CASSYMTSGRTPPETQYF.